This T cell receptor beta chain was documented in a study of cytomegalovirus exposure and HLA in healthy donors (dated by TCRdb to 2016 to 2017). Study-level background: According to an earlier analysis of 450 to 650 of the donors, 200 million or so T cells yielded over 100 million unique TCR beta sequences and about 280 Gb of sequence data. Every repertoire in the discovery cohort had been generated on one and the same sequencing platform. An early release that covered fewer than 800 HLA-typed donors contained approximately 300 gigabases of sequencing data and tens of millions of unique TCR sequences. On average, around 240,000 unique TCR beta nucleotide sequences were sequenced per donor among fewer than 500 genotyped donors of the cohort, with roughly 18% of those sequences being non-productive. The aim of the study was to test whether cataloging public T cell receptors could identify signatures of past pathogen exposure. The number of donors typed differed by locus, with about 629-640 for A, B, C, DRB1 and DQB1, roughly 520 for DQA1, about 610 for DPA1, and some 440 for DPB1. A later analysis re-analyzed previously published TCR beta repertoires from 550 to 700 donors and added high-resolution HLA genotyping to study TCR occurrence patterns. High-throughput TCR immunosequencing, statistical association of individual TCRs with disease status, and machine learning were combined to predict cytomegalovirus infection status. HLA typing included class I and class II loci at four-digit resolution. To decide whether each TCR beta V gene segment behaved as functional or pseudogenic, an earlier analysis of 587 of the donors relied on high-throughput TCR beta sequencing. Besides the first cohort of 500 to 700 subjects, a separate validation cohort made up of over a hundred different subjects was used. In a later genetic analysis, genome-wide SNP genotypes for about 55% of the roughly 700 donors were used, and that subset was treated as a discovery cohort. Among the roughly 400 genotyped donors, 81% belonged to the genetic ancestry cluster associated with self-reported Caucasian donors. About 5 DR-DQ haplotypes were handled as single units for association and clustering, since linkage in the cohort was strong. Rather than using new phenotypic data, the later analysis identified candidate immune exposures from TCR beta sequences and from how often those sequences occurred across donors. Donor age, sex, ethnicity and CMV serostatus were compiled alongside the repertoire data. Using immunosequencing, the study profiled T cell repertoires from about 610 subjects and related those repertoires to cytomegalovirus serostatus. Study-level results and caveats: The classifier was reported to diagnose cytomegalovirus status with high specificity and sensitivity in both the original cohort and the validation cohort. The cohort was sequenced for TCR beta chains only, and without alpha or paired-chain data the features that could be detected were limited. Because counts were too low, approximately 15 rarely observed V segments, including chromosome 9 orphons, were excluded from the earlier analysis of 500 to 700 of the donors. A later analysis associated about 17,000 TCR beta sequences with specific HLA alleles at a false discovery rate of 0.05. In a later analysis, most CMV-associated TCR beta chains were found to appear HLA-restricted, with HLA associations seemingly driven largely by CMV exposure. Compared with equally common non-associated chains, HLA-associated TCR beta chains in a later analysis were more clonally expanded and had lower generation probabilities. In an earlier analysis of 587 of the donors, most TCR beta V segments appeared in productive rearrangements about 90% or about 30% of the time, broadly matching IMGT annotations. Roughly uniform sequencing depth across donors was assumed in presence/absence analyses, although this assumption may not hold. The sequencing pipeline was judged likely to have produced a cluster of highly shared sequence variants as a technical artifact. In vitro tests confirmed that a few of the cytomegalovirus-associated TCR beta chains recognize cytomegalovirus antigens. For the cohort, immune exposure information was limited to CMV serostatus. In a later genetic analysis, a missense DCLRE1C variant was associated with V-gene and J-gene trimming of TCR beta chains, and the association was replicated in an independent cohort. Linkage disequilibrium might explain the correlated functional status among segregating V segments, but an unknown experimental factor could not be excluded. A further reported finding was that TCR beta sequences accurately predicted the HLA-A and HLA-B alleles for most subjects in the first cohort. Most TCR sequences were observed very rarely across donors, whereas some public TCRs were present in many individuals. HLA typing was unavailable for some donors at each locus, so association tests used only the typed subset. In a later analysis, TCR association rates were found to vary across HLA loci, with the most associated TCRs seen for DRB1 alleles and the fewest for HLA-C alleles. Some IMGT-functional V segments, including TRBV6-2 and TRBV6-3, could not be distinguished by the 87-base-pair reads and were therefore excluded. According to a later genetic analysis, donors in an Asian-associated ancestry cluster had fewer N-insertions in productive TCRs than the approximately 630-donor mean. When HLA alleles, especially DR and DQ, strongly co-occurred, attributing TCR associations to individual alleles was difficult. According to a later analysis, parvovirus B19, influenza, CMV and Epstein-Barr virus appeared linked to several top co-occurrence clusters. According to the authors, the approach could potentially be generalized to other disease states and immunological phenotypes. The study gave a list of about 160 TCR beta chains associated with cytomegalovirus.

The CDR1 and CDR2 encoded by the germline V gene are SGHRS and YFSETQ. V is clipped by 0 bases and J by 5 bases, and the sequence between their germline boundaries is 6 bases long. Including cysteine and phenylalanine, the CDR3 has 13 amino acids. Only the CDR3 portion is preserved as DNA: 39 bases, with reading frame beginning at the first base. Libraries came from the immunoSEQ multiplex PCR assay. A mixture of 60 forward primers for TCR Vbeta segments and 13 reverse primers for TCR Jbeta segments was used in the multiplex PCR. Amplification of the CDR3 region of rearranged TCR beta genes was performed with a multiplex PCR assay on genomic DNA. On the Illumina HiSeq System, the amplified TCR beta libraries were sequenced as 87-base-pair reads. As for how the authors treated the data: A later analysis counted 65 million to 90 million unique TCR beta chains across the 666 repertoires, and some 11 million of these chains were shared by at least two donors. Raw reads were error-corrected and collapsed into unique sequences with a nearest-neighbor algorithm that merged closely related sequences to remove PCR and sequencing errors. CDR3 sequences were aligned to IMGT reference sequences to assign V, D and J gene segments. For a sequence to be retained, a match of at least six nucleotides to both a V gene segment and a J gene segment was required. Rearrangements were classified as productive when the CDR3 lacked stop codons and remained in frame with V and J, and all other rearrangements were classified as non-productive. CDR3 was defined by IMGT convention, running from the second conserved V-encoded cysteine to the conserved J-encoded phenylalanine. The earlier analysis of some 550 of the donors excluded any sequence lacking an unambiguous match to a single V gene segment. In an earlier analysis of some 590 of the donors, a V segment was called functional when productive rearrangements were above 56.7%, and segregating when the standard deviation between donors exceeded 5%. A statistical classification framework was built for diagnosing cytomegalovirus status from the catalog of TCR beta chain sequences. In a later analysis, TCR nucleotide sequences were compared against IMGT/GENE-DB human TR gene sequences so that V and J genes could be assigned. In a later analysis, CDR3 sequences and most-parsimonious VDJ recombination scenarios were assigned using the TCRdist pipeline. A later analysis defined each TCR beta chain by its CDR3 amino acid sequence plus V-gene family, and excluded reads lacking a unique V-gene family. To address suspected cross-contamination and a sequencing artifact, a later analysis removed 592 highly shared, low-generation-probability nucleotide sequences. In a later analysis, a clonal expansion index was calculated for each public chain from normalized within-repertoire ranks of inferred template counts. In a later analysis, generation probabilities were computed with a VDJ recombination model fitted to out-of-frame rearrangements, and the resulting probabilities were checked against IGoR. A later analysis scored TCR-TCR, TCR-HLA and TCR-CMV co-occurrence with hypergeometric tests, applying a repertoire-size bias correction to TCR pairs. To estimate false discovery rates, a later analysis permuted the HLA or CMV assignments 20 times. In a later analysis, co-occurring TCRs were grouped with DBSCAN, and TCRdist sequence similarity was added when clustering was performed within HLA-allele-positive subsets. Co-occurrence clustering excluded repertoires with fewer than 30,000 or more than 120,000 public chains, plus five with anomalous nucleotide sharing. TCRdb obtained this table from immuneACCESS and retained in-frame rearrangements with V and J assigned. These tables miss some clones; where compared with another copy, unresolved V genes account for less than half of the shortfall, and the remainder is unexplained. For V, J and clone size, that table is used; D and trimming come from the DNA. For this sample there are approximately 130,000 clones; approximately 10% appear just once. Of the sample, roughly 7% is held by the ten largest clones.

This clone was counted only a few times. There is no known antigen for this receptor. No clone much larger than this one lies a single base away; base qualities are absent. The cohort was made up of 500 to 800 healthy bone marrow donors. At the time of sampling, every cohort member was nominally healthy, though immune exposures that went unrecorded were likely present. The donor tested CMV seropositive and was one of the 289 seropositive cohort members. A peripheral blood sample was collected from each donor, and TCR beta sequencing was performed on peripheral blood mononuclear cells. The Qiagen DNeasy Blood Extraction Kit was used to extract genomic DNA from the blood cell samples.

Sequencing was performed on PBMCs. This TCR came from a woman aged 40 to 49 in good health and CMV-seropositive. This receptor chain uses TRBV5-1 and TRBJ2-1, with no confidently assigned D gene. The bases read TGCGCCAGCAGCTTGGACAGTAACAATGAGCAGTTCTTC. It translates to CASSLDSNNEQFF.